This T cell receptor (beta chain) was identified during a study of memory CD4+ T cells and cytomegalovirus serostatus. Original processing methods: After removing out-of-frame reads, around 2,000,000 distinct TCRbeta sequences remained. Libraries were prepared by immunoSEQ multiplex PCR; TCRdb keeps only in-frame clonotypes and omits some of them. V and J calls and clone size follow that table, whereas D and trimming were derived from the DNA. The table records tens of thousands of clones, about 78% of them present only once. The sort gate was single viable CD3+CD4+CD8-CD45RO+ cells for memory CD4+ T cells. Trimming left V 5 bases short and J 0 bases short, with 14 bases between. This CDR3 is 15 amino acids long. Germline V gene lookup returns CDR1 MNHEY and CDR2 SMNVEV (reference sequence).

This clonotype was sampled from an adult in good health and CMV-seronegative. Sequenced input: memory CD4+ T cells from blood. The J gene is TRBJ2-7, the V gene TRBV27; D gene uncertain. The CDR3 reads CASSRVPITSYEQYF. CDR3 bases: TGTGCCAGCAGTCGAGTACCCATTACCTCCTACGAGCAGTACTTC.